This is a list of T cell receptor beta chains from one sample in a study of Graves' ophthalmopathy and Graves' hyperthyroidism. TCRdb re-analysed the multiplex PCR reads in MiXCR, keeping a single row per CDR3 protein. The sample includes roughly 400,000 distinct CDR3 sequences, approximately 15% of them seen just once. Source material: peripheral blood. The source is a woman younger than 35 with stable Graves' hyperthyroidism. The CDR3 runs from the conserved cysteine through the conserved F or W. Fields, in order: J gene, clone size, D gene, V gene, CDR3 length, CDR3 protein, CDR3 DNA. A D gene is named only where the DNA matches it firmly. Clone sizes are given selectively: once, few, many, or a class where the clone is expanded.

TRBJ1-2	many	-	TRBV12-3/TRBV12-4	12	CASSLLGQAYTF	TGTGCCAGCAGTTTATTGGGTCAAGCTTACACCTTC
TRBJ2-7	many	-	TRBV11-2	15	CASSLDRRTGGEQYF	TGTGCCAGCAGCTTAGATAGGCGGACCGGGGGCGAGCAGTACTTC
TRBJ2-7	-	TRBD1	TRBV12-3/TRBV12-4	15	CASRTGQGVPYEQYF	TGTGCCAGCAGAACAGGACAGGGCGTACCCTACGAGCAGTACTTC
TRBJ2-7	many	TRBD1	TRBV2	15	CASRGQTYTRYEQYF	TGTGCCAGCCGGGGACAGACCTACACCCGCTACGAGCAGTACTTC
TRBJ2-5	many	-	TRBV10-1	13	CASSESIVETQYF	TGCGCCAGCAGTGAGTCGATCGTGGAGACCCAGTACTTC
TRBJ1-5	few	-	TRBV19	14	CATAPTRGNQPQHF	TGTGCCACCGCCCCCACACGAGGCAATCAGCCCCAGCATTTT
TRBJ2-7	-	-	TRBV12-3/TRBV12-4	15	CASSVITGGHSEQYF	TGTGCCAGCAGTGTAATCACAGGTGGCCATTCCGAGCAGTACTTC
TRBJ2-7	many	-	TRBV20-1	14	CSARTRAPNYEQYF	TGCAGTGCACGAACGAGGGCACCTAACTACGAGCAGTACTTC
TRBJ1-1	many	-	TRBV7-3	14	CASSPSRQYTEAFF	TGTGCCAGCAGCCCGTCCCGACAGTACACTGAAGCTTTCTTT
TRBJ2-7	many	-	TRBV6-2/TRBV6-3	16	CASSYVRDHHSYEQYF	TGTGCCAGCAGTTACGTCCGCGACCACCATTCCTACGAGCAGTACTTC
TRBJ1-6	-	-	TRBV19	14	CASSIGVDNSALHF	TGTGCCAGTAGTATAGGGGTTGATAATTCAGCCCTCCACTTT
TRBJ2-7	many	-	TRBV11-2	16	CASSLELGRNSYEQYF	TGTGCCAGCAGCTTAGAGCTAGGCCGTAATTCCTACGAGCAGTACTTC
TRBJ1-1	many	TRBD1	TRBV19	16	CASLQGTGSLVTEAFF	TGTGCCAGTCTCCAAGGGACAGGGAGTCTCGTCACTGAAGCTTTCTTT
TRBJ2-1	many	TRBD2	TRBV6-1	14	CASRPSGVYNEQFF	TGTGCCAGCAGACCTAGCGGAGTCTACAATGAGCAGTTCTTC
TRBJ2-7	-	-	TRBV2	13	CASSAPGAREQYF	TGTGCCAGCAGTGCCCCCGGGGCTAGAGAGCAGTACTTC
TRBJ2-7	-	TRBD2	TRBV18	14	CASSSGGPVYEQYF	TGTGCCAGCTCCAGCGGGGGGCCGGTATACGAGCAGTACTTC
TRBJ2-3	-	TRBD1	TRBV6-1	16	CASTGQGFPNTDTQYF	TGTGCCAGCACCGGACAGGGATTCCCCAACACAGATACGCAGTATTTT
TRBJ1-5	many	TRBD1	TRBV19	16	CASTRDRGVSEQPQHF	TGTGCCAGTACACGCGACAGGGGAGTTTCGGAGCAGCCCCAGCATTTT
TRBJ1-2	many	-	TRBV19	14	CASSTKLSNYGYTF	TGTGCCAGTAGTACAAAACTCTCCAACTATGGCTACACCTTC
TRBJ1-6	-	-	TRBV20-1	16	CSARDGGSSYNSPLHF	TGCAGTGCTAGAGATGGGGGAAGCTCCTATAATTCACCCCTCCACTTT
TRBJ2-4	many	TRBD2	TRBV29-1	17	CSAGEGTSGDFRNIQYF	TGCAGCGCTGGTGAAGGGACTAGCGGGGACTTCAGGAACATTCAGTACTTC
TRBJ2-5	-	-	TRBV6-5	15	CASSWWQGSKETQYF	TGTGCCAGCAGTTGGTGGCAGGGCAGCAAAGAGACCCAGTACTTC
TRBJ2-2	-	TRBD2	TRBV5-6	16	CASSPVRGAVTGELFF	TGTGCCAGCAGCCCCGTGCGGGGGGCGGTTACCGGGGAGCTGTTTTTT
TRBJ1-2	many	TRBD1	TRBV20-1	14	CSALVTGTGYGYTF	TGCAGTGCTCTAGTGACCGGGACAGGATATGGCTACACCTTC
TRBJ2-2	few	TRBD2	TRBV6-2/TRBV6-3	19	CASIPGLAGGPRGTGELFF	TGTGCCAGCATCCCGGGACTAGCGGGGGGGCCTCGGGGCACCGGGGAGCTGTTTTTT
TRBJ1-5	many	-	TRBV10-3	12	CAISTGNQPQHF	TGTGCCATCAGCACAGGGAATCAGCCCCAGCATTTT
TRBJ1-2	many	-	TRBV5-1	14	CASSGEARGDGYTF	TGCGCCAGCAGCGGCGAAGCGAGAGGGGATGGCTACACCTTC
TRBJ2-2	-	TRBD2	TRBV7-2	17	CASSLPRGGGLFGELFF	TGTGCCAGCAGCTTACCGCGTGGCGGGGGGTTATTCGGGGAGCTGTTTTTT
TRBJ1-5	few	-	TRBV4-1	16	CASSQGGRDSNQPQHF	TGCGCCAGCAGCCAAGGAGGTCGGGACAGCAATCAGCCCCAGCATTTT
TRBJ1-5	many	-	TRBV5-6	17	CASSLTGVENSNQPQHF	TGTGCCAGCAGCTTGACCGGGGTGGAAAATAGCAATCAGCCCCAGCATTTT
TRBJ1-4	few	TRBD1	TRBV5-1	15	CASSGGTGGIEKLFF	TGCGCCAGCAGCGGAGGGACAGGGGGGATTGAAAAACTGTTTTTT
TRBJ1-2	once	-	TRBV6-1	14	CASTLVGPANGYTF	TGTGCCAGCACCCTAGTTGGACCTGCAAATGGCTACACCTTC
TRBJ2-7	-	TRBD2	TRBV6-2/TRBV6-3	18	CASSYRSASGGVYYEQYF	TGTGCCAGCAGTTATCGATCGGCTAGCGGGGGGGTTTACTACGAGCAGTACTTC
TRBJ2-5	many	TRBD2	TRBV11-3	16	CASSLLYPSGQETQYF	TGTGCCAGCAGCTTACTCTATCCTAGCGGCCAAGAGACCCAGTACTTC
TRBJ2-7	many	-	TRBV11-2	15	CASRPPGRLPYEQYF	TGTGCCAGCAGACCTCCGGGACGCCTGCCCTACGAGCAGTACTTC
TRBJ2-6	many	-	TRBV12-3/TRBV12-4	16	CASSPTRISGANVLTF	TGTGCCAGCAGCCCGACACGTATCTCTGGGGCCAACGTCCTGACTTTC
TRBJ2-5	-	TRBD1	TRBV6-1	14	CASSPRGQEETQYF	TGTGCCAGCAGCCCTAGGGGGCAAGAAGAGACCCAGTACTTC
TRBJ2-7	many	TRBD2	TRBV4-1	17	CASSQEELAGGPYEQYF	TGCGCCAGCAGCCAAGAAGAGCTAGCGGGGGGCCCCTACGAGCAGTACTTC
TRBJ1-2	many	TRBD1	TRBV11-1	18	CASSLEWKGTDSYYGYTF	TGTGCCAGCAGCTTAGAGTGGAAGGGGACAGATTCCTACTATGGCTACACCTTC
TRBJ1-3	many	-	TRBV11-2	16	CASSLDPGFSGNTIYF	TGTGCCAGCAGCTTAGACCCAGGGTTTTCTGGAAACACCATATATTTT
TRBJ2-7	-	TRBD1	TRBV5-4	17	CASSLRQGASLHYEQYF	TGTGCCAGCAGCTTGAGGCAGGGGGCGTCCCTTCACTACGAGCAGTACTTC
TRBJ2-5	many	TRBD2	TRBV10-1	15	CASSENGLAGETQYF	TGCGCCAGCAGTGAGAACGGCCTAGCGGGGGAGACCCAGTACTTC
TRBJ1-1	many	TRBD1	TRBV20-1	14	CSAGPGTGYTEAFF	TGCAGTGCCGGCCCCGGGACAGGGTACACTGAAGCTTTCTTT
TRBJ1-2	few	TRBD1	TRBV5-1	15	CASSFPRTGEFGYTF	TGCGCCAGCAGCTTTCCTAGGACAGGGGAATTTGGCTACACCTTC
TRBJ2-7	many	-	TRBV20-1	11	CSARLLYEQYF	TGCAGTGCCCGACTGCTCTACGAGCAGTACTTC
TRBJ1-1	few	TRBD1	TRBV3-1	16	CASSPRQGWKNTEAFF	TGTGCCAGCAGTCCCAGACAGGGATGGAAGAACACTGAAGCTTTCTTT